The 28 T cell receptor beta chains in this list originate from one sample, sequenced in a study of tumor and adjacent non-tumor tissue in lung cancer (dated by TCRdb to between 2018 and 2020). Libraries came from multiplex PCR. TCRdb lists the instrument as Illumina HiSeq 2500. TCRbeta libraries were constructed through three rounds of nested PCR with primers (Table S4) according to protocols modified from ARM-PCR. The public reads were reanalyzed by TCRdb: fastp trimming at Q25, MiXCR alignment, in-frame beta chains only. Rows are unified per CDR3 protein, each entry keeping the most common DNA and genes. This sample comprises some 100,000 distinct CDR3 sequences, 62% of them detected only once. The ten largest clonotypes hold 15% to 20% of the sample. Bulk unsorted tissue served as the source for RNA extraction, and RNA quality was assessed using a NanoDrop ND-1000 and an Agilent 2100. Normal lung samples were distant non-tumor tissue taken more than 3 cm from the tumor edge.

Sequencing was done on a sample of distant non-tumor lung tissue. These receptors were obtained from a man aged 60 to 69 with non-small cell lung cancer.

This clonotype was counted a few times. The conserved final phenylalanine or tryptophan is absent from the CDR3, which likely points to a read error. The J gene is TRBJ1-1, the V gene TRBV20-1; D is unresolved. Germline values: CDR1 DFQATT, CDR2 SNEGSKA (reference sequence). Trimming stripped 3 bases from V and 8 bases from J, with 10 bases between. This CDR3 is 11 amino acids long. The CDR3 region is CSASRAREAFL. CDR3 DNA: TGCAGTGCTAGTAGGGCTAGAGAAGCTTTCTTA.

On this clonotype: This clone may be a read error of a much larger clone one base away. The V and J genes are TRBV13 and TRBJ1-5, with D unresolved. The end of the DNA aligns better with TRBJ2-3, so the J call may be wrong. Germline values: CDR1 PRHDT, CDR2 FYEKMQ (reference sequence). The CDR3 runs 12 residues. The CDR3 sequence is CASQTSNQPQYF. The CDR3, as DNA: TGTGCCAGCCAGACAAGCAATCAGCCCCAGTATTTT.

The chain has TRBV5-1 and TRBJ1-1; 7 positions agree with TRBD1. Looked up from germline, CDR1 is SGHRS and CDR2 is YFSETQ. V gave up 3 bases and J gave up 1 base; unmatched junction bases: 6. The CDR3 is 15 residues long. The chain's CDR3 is CASSSRQGANTEAFF. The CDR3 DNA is TGCGCCAGCAGCTCTCGACAGGGCGCGAACACTGAAGCTTTCTTT.

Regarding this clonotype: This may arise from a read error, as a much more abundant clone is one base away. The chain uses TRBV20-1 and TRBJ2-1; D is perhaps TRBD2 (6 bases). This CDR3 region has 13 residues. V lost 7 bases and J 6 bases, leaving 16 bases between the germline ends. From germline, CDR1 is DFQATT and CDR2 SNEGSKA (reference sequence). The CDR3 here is CSVQEGVFNEQFF. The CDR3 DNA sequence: TGCAGTGTCCAGGAGGGCGTCTTCAATGAGCAGTTCTTC.

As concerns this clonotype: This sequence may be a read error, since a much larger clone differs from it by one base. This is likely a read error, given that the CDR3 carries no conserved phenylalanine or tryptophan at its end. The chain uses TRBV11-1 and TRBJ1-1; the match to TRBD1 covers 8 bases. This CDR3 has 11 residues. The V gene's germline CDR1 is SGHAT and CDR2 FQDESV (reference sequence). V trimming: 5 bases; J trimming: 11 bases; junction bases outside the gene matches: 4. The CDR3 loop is CASSTRGPAFL. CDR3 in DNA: TGTGCCAGCAGCACCAGGGGGCCTGCTTTCCTT.

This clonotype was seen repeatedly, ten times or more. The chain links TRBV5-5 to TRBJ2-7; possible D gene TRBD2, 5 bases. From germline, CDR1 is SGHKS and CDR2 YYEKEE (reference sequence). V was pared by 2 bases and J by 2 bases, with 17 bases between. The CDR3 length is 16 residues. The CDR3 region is CASSLSVGLRAYEQYF. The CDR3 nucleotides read TGTGCCAGCAGCTTATCGGTAGGACTCCGGGCCTACGAGCAGTACTTC.

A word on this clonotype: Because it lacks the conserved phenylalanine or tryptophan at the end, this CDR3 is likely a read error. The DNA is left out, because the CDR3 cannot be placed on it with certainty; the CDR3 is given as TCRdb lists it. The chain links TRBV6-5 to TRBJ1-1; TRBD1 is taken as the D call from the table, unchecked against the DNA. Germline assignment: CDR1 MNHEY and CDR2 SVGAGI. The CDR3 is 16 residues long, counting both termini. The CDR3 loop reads CASSVMQPGEGTEALS.

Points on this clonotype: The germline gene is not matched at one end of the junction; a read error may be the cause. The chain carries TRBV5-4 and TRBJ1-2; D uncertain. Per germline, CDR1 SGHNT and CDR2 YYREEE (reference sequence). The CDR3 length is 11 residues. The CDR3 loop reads CVSGGHNGYTF. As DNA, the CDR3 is TGTGTCAGCGGCGGGCACAATGGCTACACCTTC. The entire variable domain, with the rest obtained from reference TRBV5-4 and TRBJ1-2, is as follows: ETGVTQSPTHLIKTRGQQVTLRCSSQSGHNTVSWYQQALGQGPQFIFQYYREEENGRGNFPPRFSGLQFPNYSSELNVNALELDDSALYLCVSGGHNGYTFGSGTRLTVV.

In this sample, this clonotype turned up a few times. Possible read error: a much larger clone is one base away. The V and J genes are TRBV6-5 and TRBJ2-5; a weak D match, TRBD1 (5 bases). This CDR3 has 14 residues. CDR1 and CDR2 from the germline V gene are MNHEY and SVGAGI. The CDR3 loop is CASGYRQGQETQYF. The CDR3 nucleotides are TGTGCCAGCGGTTACCGGCAGGGTCAAGAGACCCAGTACTTC.

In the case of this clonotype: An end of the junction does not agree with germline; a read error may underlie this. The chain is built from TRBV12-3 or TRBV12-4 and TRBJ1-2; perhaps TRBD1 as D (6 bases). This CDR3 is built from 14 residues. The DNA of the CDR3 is TGTGCCAGGAGTACGACAGGTCGTTTAGATGGCTACATCTTC. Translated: CARSTTGRLDGYIF.

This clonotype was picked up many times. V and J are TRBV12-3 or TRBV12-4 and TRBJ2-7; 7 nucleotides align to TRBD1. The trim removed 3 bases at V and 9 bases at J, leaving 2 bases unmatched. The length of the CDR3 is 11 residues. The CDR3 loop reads CASSFRDRQYF. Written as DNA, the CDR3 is TGTGCCAGCAGTTTCCGGGACAGGCAGTACTTC.

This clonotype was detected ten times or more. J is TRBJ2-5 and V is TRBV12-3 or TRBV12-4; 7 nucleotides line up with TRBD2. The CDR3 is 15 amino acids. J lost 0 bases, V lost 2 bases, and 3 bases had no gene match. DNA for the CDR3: TGTGCCAGCAGTTTAACTAGCGCACACCAAGAGACCCAGTACTTC. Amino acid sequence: CASSLTSAHQETQYF.

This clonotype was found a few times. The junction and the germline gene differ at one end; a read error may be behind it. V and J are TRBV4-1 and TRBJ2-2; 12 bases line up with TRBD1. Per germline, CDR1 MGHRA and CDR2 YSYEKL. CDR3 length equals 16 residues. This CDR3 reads CTSSHGTGGLSGELFF. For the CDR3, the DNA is TGCACCAGCAGCCATGGGACAGGGGGCCTTTCTGGGGAGCTGTTTTTT.

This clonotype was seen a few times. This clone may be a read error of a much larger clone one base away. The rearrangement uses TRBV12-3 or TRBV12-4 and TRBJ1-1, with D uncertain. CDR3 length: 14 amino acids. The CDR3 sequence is CASRPQVTNAEAFF. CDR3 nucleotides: TGTGCCAGCAGACCCCAGGTGACGAACGCTGAAGCTTTCTTT.

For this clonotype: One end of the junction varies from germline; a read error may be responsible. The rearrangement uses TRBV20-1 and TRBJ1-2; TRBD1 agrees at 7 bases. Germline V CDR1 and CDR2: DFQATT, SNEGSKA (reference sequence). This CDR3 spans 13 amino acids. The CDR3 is CNASRTGRYGYTF. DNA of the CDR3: TGCAATGCTAGTAGGACAGGTAGGTATGGCTACACCTTC.

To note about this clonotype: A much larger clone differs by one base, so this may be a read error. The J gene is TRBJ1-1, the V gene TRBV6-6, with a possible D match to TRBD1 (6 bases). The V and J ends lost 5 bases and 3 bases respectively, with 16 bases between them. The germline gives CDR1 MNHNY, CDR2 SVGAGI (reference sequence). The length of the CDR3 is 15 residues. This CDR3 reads CASSNQATGYTEAFF. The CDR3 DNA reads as TGTGCCAGCAGTAATCAGGCTACAGGGTACACTGAAGCTTTCTTT.

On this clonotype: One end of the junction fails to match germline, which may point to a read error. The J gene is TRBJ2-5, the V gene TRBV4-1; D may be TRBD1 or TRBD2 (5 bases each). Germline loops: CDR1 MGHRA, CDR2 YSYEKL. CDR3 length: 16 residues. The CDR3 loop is CAGSQEPGTQRGTQYF. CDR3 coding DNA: TGCGCCGGCAGCCAAGAACCCGGGACCCAAAGGGGGACCCAGTACTTC.

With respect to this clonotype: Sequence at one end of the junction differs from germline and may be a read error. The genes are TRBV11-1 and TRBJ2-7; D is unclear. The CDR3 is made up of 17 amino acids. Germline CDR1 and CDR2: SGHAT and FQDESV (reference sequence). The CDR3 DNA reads TGTGCCAGCAGCTTAAAGAAAGTCTCCCACAGATTTTACGAGCAGTATTTC. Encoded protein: CASSLKKVSHRFYEQYF.

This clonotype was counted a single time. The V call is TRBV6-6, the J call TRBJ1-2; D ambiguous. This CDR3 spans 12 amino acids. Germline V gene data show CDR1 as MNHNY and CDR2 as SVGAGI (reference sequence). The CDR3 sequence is CVISYFEDGYTF. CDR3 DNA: TGTGTCATCAGTTACTTCGAGGACGGCTACACCTTC.

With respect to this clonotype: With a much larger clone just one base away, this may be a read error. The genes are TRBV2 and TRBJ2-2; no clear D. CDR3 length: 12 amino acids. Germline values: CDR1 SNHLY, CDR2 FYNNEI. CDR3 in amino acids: CASSLLTEELFF. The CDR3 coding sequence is TGTGCCAGCAGTCTACTCACCGAGGAGCTGTTTTTT. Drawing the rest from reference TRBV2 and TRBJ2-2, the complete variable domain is EPEVTQTPSHQVTQMGQEVILRCVPISNHLYFYWYRQILGQKVEFLVSFYNNEISEKSEIFDDQFSVERPDGSNFTLKIRSTKLEDSAMYFCASSLLTEELFFGEGSRLTVL.

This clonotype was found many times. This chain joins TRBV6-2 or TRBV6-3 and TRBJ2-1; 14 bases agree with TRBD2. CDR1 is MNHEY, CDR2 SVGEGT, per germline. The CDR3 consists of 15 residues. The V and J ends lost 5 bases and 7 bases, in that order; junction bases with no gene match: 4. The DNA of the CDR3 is TGTGCCAGCAGTAAGAGGACTAGCGGGAGGAATGAGCAGTTCTTC. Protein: CASSKRTSGRNEQFF.

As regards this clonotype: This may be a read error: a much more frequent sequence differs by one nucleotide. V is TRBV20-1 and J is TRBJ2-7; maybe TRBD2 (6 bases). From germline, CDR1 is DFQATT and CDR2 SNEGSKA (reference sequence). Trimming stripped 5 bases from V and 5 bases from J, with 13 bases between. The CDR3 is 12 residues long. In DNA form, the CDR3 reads TGCAGTGCTGGCCGGGGCGGGAACGAGCAGTACTTC. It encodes CSAGRGGNEQYF.

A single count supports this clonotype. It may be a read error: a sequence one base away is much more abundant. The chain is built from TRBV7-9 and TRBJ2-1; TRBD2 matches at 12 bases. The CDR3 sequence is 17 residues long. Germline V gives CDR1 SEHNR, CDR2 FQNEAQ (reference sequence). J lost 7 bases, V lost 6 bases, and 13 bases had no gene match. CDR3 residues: CASRRLAGATGGNEQFF. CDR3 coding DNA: TGTGCCAGCAGAAGACTAGCGGGAGCGACCGGGGGTAATGAGCAGTTCTTC.

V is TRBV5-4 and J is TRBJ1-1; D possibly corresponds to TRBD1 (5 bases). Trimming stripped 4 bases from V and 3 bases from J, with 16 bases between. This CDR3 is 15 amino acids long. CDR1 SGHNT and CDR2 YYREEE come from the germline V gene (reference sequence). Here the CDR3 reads CASSDRRFMDTEAFF. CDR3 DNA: TGTGCCAGCAGCGACAGACGGTTTATGGACACTGAAGCTTTCTTT.

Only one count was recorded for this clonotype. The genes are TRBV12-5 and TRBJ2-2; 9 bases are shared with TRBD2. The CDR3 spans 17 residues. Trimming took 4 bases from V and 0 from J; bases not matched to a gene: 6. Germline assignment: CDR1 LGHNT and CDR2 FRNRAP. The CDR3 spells CASGSTSGGTNTGELFF. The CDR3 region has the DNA TGTGCTAGTGGTTCGACTAGCGGTGGAACGAACACCGGGGAGCTGTTTTTT.

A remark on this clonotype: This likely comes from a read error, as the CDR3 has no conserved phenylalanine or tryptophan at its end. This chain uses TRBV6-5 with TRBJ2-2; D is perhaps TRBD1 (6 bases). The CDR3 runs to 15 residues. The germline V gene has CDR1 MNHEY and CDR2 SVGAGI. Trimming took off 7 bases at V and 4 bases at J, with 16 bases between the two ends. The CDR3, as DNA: TGTGCCAGCAATTCCCAGAACAGGGTCACCGGGGAGCTGTTTCTT. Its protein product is CASNSQNRVTGELFL.

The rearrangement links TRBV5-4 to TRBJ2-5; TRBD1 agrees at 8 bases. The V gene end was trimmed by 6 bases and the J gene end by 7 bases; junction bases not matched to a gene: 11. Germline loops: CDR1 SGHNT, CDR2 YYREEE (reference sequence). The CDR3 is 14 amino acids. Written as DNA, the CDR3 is TGTGCCAGCATCAAGGACAGGGACCAATGGACCCAGTACTTC. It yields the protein CASIKDRDQWTQYF.

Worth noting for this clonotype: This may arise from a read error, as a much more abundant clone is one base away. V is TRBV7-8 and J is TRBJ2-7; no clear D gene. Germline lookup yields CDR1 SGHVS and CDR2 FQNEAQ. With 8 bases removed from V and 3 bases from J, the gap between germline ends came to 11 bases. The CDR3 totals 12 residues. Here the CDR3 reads CASCLKIYEQYF. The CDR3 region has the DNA TGTGCCAGCTGCCTAAAAATCTACGAGCAGTACTTC.